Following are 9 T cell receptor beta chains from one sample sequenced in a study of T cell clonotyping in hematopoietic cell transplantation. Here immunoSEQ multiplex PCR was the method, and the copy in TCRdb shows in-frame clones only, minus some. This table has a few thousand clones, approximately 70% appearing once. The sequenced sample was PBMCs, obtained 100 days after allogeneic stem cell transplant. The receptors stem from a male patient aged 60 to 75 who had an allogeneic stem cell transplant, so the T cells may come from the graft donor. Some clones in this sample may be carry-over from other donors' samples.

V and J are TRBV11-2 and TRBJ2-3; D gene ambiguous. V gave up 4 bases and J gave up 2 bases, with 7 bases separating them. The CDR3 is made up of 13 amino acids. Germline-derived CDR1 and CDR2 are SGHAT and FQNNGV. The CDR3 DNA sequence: TGTGCCAGCAGCTACGGACCCACAGATACGCAGTATTTT. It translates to CASSYGPTDTQYF.

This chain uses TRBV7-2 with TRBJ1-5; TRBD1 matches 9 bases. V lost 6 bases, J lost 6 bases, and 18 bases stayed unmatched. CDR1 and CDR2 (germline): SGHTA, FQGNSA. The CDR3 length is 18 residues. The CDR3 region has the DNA TGTGCCAGCAGTCTTAGGCGTTCCGGGACAGGGATGCCTCAGCCCCAGCATTTT. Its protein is CASSLRRSGTGMPQPQHF.

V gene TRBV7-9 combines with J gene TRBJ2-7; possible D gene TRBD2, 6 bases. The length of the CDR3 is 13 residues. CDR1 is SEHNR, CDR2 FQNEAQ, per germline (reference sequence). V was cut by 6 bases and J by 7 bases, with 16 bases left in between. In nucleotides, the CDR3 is TGTGCCAGCAGGCCTCTGACTAGTGGGGAGCAGTACTTC. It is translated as CASRPLTSGEQYF.

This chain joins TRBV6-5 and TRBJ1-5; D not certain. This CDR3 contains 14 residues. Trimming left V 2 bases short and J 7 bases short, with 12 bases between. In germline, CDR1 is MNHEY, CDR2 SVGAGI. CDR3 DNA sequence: TGTGCCAGCAGTTACGGAGTAGGGTCCCAGCCCCAGCATTTT. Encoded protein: CASSYGVGSQPQHF.

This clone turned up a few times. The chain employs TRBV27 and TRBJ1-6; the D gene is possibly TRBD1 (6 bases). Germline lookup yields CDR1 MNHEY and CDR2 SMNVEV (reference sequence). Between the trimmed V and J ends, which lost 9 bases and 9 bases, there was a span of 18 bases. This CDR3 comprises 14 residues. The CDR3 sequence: CASSPTGIGSPLHF. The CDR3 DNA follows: TGTGCCAGTAGCCCCACAGGGATAGGTTCACCCCTCCACTTT.

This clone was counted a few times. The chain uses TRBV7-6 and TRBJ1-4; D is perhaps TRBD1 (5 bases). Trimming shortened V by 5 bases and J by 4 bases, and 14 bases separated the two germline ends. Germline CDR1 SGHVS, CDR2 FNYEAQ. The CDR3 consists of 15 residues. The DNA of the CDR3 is TGTGCCAGCAGCGCCGAGCCGGGGCTTAATGAAAAACTGTTTTTT. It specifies CASSAEPGLNEKLFF.

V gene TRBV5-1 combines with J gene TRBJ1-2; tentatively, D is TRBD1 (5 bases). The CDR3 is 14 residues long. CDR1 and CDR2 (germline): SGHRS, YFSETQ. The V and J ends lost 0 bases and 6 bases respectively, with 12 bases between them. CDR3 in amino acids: CASSLGRRGDGYTF. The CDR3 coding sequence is TGCGCCAGCAGCTTGGGACGCCGGGGGGATGGCTACACCTTC.

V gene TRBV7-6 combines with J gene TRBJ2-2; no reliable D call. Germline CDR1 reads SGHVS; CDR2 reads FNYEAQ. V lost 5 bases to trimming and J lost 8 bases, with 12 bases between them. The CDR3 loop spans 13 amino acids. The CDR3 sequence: CASSLGRRGELFF. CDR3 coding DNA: TGTGCCAGCAGCCTGGGCCGGAGAGGGGAGCTGTTTTTT. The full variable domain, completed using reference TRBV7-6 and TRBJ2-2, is GAGVSQSPRYKVTKRGQDVALRCDPISGHVSLYWYRQALGQGPEFLTYFNYEAQQDKSGLPNDRFSAERPEGSISTLTIQRTEQRDSAMYRCASSLGRRGELFFGEGSRLTVL.

CDR3 nucleotide sequence: TGTGCCAGCAGCTTAGGACAGGGGGGTCTAGAAAGCAATCAGCCCCAGCATTTT. This sequence encodes CASSLGQGGLESNQPQHF. The genes are TRBV5-8 and TRBJ1-5; 10 bases are a match to TRBD1. CDR1 is SGHTS, CDR2 YDEGEE, per germline. This CDR3 is built from 18 residues. V dropped 2 bases and J dropped 1; count of bases not matched to a gene: 9.